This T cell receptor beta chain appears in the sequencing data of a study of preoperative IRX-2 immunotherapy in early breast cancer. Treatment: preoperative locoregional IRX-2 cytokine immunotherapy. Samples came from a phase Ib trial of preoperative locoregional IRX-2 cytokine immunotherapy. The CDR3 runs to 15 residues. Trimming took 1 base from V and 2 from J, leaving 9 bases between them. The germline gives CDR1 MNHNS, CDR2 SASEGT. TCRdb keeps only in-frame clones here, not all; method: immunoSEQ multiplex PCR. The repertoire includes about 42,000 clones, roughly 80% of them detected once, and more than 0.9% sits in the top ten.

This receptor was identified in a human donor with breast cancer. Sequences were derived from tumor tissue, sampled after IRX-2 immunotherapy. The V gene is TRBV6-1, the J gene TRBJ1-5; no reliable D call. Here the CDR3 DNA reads TGTGCCAGCAGTGAAGGGGCGCTCGGCAATCAGCCCCAGCATTTT. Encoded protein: CASSEGALGNQPQHF.